This T cell receptor beta chain emerged from a study of OX40 agonist ivuxolimab in advanced cancers. This clone was found once. Using immunoSEQ multiplex PCR, the repertoire was profiled, and TCRdb retains in-frame clones only, with some absent. This table holds about 73,000 clones, just over 85% found once. The germline V gene encodes CDR1 LNHNV and CDR2 YYDKDF (reference sequence). This CDR3 has 15 residues. V lost 0 bases, J lost 0 bases, and 9 bases lay in between. This receptor was taken from an adult with an advanced solid tumor such as melanoma, head and neck, liver or kidney cancer. V and J are TRBV15 and TRBJ2-7; possibly TRBD2 for D (5 bases). This specimen consisted of CD4+ or CD8+ T cells sorted from blood, obtained in a trial of the OX40 agonist ivuxolimab. The CDR3: CATSRDRGSSYEQYF. Here the CDR3 DNA reads TGTGCCACCAGCAGAGACCGGGGTTCCTCCTACGAGCAGTACTTC.